This record looks at one T cell receptor (beta chain) sequence and its context. Its antigen is not known. The data derive from a study of CXCR3-negative and CXCR3-positive naive CD8 T cells. Study-wide findings and caveats: Surface CD5 matched across naive subsets, and TRB CDR3 properties served to infer TCR strength. Most assays were run on fresh PBMCs (CXCR3 expression partially decreased after cryopreservation).

Germline lookup yields CDR1 MDHEN and CDR2 SYDVKM. The CDR3 is made up of 12 amino acids. With UMI labels, 5' RACE was used to prepare the TRB cDNA libraries. TCRdb reanalyzed the 5' RACE reads, giving one entry per CDR3 protein sequence and no DNA. The listing contains approximately 83,000 distinct CDR3 sequences. This sequence originates from a human donor in good health. Some clones in this sample may be carry-over from other donors' samples. The chain combines TRBV28 with TRBJ1-5; TCRdb designates TRBD1, a call that cannot be tested without DNA. Sequencing used naive CXCR3- CD8+ T cells from blood. Documented subset: CD45RO-CCR7+CD27+CD95- naive CD8+ T cells lacking CXCR3 (TNR3-). CDR3: CAVYRGNQPQHF.